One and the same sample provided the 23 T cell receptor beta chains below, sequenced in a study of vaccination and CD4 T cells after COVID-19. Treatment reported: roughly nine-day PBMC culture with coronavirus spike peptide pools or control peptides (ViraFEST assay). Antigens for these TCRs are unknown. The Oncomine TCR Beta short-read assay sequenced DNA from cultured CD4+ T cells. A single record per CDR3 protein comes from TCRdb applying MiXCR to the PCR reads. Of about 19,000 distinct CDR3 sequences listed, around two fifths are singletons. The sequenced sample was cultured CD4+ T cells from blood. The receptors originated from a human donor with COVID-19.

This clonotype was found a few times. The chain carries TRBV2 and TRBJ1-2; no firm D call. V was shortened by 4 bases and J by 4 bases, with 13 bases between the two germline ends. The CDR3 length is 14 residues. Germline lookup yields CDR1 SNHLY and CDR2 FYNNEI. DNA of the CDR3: TGTGCCAGCAGTGCGGAACGACCGAGCTATGGCTACACCTTC. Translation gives CASSAERPSYGYTF. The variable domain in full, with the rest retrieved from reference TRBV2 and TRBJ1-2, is EPEVTQTPSHQVTQMGQEVILRCVPISNHLYFYWYRQILGQKVEFLVSFYNNEISEKSEIFDDQFSVERPDGSNFTLKIRSTKLEDSAMYFCASSAERPSYGYTFGSGTRLTVV.

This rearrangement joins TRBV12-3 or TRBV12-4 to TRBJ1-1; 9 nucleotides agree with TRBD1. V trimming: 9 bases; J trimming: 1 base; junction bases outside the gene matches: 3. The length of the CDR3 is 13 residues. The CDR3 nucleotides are TGTGCCAGTACGGGACAGGGGAACACTGAAGCTTTCTTT. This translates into CASTGQGNTEAFF.

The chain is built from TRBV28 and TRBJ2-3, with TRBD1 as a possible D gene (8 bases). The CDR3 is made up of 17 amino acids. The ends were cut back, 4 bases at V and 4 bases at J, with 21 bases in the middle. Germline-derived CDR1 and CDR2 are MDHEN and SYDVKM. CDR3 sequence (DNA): TGTGCCAGCAGTTCACAGGGGGGGCGATTAGTGGCAGATACGCAGTATTTT. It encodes CASSSQGGRLVADTQYF.

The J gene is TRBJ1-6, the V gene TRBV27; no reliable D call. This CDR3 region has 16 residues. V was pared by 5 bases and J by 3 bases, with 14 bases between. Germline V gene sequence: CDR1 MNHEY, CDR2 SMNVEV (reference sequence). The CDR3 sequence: CASSLERSRYNSPLHF. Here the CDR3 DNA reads TGTGCCAGCAGTCTGGAACGATCCCGCTATAATTCACCCCTCCACTTT.

CDR3 in DNA: TGTGCCAGTAGCCCCTTCGGGGGGCCAGGAGGCTACACCTTC. Translated: CASSPFGGPGGYTF. This chain connects TRBV19 to TRBJ1-2; maybe TRBD1 (6 bases). The germline V gene encodes CDR1 LNHDA and CDR2 SQIVND (reference sequence). The ends were cut back, 6 bases at V and 8 bases at J, with 19 bases in the middle. The CDR3 contains 14 residues.

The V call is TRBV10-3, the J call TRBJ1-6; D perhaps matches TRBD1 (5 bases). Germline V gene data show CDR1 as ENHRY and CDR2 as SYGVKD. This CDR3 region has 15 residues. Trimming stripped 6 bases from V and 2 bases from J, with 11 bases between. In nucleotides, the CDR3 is TGTGCCATCAGACGGGACGGAGCCTATAATTCACCCCTCCACTTT. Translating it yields CAIRRDGAYNSPLHF.

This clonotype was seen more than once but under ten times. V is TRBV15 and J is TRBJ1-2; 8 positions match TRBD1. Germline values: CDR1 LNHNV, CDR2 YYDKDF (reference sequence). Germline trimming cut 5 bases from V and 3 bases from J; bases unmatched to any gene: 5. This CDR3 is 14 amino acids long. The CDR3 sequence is CATSGRQGYYGYTF. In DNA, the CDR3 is TGTGCCACCAGCGGCCGACAGGGGTACTATGGCTACACCTTC. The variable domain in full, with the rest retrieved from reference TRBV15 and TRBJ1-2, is DAMVIQNPRYQVTQFGKPVTLSCSQTLNHNVMYWYQQKSSQAPKLLFHYYDKDFNNEADTPDNFQSRRPNTSFCFLDIRSPGLGDTAMYLCATSGRQGYYGYTFGSGTRLTVV.

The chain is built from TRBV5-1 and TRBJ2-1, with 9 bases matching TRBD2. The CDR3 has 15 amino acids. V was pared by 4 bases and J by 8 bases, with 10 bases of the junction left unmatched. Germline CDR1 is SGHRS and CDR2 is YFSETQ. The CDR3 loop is CASSPDIAGAHEQFF. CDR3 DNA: TGCGCCAGCAGCCCAGACATAGCGGGGGCGCATGAGCAGTTCTTC.

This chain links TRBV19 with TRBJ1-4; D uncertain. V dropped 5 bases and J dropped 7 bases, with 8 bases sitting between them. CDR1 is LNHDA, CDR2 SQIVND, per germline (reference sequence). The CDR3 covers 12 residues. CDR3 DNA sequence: TGTGCCAGTAGTTTCGTCCCTGAAAAACTGTTTTTT. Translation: CASSFVPEKLFF. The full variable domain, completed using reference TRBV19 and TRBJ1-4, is DGGITQSPKYLFRKEGQNVTLSCEQNLNHDAMYWYRQDPGQGLRLIYYSQIVNDFQKGDIAEGYSVSREKKESFPLTVTSAQKNPTAFYLCASSFVPEKLFFGSGTQLSVL.

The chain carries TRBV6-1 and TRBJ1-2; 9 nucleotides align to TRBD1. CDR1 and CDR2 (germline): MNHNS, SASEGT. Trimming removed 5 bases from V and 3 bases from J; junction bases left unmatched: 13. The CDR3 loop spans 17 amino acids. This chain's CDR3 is CASSLSSGTGMYYGYTF. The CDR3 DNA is TGTGCCAGCAGTCTCTCCTCCGGGACAGGGATGTACTATGGCTACACCTTC.

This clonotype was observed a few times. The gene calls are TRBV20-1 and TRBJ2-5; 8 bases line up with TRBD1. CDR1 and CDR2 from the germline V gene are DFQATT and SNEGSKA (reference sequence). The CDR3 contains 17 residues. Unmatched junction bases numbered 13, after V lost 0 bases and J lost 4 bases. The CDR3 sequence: CSARDGTGKSFLETQYF. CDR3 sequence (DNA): TGCAGTGCTAGAGATGGGACAGGAAAAAGTTTCTTAGAGACCCAGTACTTC.

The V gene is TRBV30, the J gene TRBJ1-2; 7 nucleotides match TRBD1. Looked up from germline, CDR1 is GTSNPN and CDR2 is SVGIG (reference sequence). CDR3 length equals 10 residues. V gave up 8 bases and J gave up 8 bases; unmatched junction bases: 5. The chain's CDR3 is CAHDRDGYTF. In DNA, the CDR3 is TGTGCCCACGACAGGGACGGCTACACCTTC. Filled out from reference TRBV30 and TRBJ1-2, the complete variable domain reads SQTIHQWPATLVQPVGSPLSLECTVEGTSNPNLYWYRQAAGRGLQLLFYSVGIGQISSEVPQNLSASRPQDRQFILSSKKLLLSDSGFYLCAHDRDGYTFGSGTRLTVV.

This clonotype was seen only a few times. CDR3 nucleotide sequence: TGTGCCAGCAGCTTGGGTGGGCGCCCGAACACTGAAGCTTTCTTT. It encodes CASSLGGRPNTEAFF. The gene calls are TRBV5-4 and TRBJ1-1, with D unclear. The CDR3 spans 15 residues. CDR1 and CDR2 from the germline V gene are SGHNT and YYREEE (reference sequence). Trimming took off 0 bases at V and 1 base at J, with 10 bases between the two ends.

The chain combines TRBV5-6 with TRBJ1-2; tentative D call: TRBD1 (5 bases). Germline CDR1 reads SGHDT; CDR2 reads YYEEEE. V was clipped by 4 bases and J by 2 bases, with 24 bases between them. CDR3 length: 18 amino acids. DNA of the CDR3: TGTGCCAGCAGCGTAAGGGGCCCCCTGGGTCGGGCCAACTATGGCTACACCTTC. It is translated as CASSVRGPLGRANYGYTF.

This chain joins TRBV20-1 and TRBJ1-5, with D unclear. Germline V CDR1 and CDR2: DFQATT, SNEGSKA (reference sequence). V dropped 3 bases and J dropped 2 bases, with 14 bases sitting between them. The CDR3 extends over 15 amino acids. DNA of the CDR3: TGCAGTGCTAGGGTAGCAGTGGATCGCAATCAGCCCCAGCATTTT. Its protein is CSARVAVDRNQPQHF.

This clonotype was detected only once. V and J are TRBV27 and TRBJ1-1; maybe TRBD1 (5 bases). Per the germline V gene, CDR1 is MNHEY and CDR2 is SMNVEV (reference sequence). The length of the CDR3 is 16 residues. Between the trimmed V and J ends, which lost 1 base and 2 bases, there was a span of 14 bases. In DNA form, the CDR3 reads TGTGCCAGCAGTTTATTCCGGACAAACAGAAACACTGAAGCTTTCTTT. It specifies CASSLFRTNRNTEAFF.

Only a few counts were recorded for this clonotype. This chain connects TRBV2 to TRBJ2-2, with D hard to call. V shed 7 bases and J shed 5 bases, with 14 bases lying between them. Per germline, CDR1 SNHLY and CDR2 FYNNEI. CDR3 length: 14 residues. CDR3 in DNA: TGTGCCAGCAAACAGAGCCCATCAACCGGGGAGCTGTTTTTT. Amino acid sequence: CASKQSPSTGELFF. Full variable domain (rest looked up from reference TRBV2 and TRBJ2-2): EPEVTQTPSHQVTQMGQEVILRCVPISNHLYFYWYRQILGQKVEFLVSFYNNEISEKSEIFDDQFSVERPDGSNFTLKIRSTKLEDSAMYFCASKQSPSTGELFFGEGSRLTVL.

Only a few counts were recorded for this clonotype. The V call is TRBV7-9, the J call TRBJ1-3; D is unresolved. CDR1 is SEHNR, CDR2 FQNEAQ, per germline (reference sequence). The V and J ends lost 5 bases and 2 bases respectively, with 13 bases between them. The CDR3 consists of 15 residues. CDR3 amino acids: CASSSHGIPGNTIYF. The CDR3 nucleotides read TGTGCCAGCAGCAGCCACGGTATACCTGGAAACACCATATATTTT. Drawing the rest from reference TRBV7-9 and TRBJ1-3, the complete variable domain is DTGVSQNPRHKITKRGQNVTFRCDPISEHNRLYWYRQTLGQGPEFLTYFQNEAQLEKSRLLSDRFSAERPKGSFSTLEIQRTEQGDSAMYLCASSSHGIPGNTIYFGEGSWLTVV.

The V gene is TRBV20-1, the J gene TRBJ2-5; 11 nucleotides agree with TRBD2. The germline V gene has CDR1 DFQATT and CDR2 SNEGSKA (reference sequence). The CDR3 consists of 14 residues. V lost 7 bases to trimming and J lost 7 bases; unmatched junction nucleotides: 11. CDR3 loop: CSVLTSGGTTTQYF. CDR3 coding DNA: TGCAGTGTTTTAACTAGCGGGGGTACAACGACCCAGTACTTC.

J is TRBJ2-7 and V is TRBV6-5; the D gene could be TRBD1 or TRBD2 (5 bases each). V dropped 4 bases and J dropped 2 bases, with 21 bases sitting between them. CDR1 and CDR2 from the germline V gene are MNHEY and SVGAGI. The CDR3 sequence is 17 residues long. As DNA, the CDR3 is TGTGCCAGCAGTTTCTCTCACTCCGGGCAGGGAGCCTACGAGCAGTACTTC. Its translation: CASSFSHSGQGAYEQYF.

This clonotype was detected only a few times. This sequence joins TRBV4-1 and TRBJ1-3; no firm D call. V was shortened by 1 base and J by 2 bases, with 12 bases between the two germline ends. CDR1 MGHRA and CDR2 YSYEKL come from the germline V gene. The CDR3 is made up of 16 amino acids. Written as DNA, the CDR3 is TGCGCCAGCAGCCAAGGCCGGAGAGACACTGGAAACACCATATATTTT. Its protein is CASSQGRRDTGNTIYF.

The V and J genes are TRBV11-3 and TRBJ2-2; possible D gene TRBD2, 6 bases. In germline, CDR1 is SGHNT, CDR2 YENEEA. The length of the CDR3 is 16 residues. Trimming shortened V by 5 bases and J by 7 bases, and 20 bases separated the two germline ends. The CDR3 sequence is CASSHPRGKAGGELFF. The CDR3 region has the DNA TGTGCCAGCAGCCACCCCCGGGGGAAGGCGGGCGGGGAGCTGTTTTTT.

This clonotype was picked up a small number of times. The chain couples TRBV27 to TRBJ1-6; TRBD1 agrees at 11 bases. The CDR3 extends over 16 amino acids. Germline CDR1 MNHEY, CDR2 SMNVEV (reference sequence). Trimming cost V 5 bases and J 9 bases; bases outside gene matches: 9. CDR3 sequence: CASSPTGTGGFSPLHF. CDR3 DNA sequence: TGTGCCAGCAGTCCTACCGGGACAGGGGGATTTTCACCCCTCCACTTT.